This T cell receptor beta chain was recovered during a study of cytomegalovirus exposure and HLA in healthy donors. Clones were sequenced by immunoSEQ multiplex PCR, and TCRdb holds only the in-frame ones, with some missing. The repertoire has over 200,000 clones, roughly 84% of them found once; the top ten carry approximately 2%. The CDR3 has 16 residues. Germline V lookup: CDR1 MNHEY, CDR2 SMNVEV (reference sequence). V was pared by 3 bases and J by 0 bases, with 13 bases between. Donors were drawn from the approximately 120-subject validation cohort, separate from the approximately 700-subject first cohort.

Sequenced: PBMCs. This sequence originates from a woman aged 18-29 years in good health and CMV-seropositive. The chain is built from TRBV27 and TRBJ2-3, with TRBD2 as a possible D gene (6 bases). CDR3 nucleotide sequence: TGTGCCAGCAGTTTTGGGGGGATATCTAGCACAGATACGCAGTATTTT. Its protein product is CASSFGGISSTDTQYF.